This T cell receptor beta chain was obtained from a study of T cells in localized non-small cell lung cancer. Overall study findings and caveats: There was an association of higher blood T cell density with longer overall survival. Tumor showed lower T cell clonality than uninvolved adjacent lung, where it was highest. Paired adjacent lung recovered a median around 52 of the top 100 tumor clones.

In the case of this clone: Antigen: not known.

Profiled with immunoSEQ multiplex PCR; TCRdb holds only in-frame clones, not every one. The sample includes 48,000 or so clones, approximately 75% of them seen just once. V gave up 2 bases and J gave up 0 bases, with 8 bases separating them. The CDR3 loop spans 15 amino acids. Germline V CDR1 and CDR2: LGHNA, YSLEER. V and J are TRBV4-3 and TRBJ2-1; maybe TRBD1 (5 bases). This specimen was peripheral blood, taken before any cancer treatment. This TCR derives from a man between 40 and 70 years old with stage I squamous cell lung carcinoma. In nucleotides, the CDR3 is TGCGCCAGCAGCCAACGACAGAGCTCCTACAATGAGCAGTTCTTC. Translating it yields CASSQRQSSYNEQFF.